One sample yielded the 3 T cell receptor beta chains listed below, sequenced in a study of T cell responses to AZD1222 COVID-19 vaccine (dated by TCRdb to about 2021). Library construction relied on the immunoSEQ multiplex PCR assay. TCRdb obtained this table from immuneACCESS and retained in-frame rearrangements with V and J assigned. These tables miss some clones; where compared with another copy, unresolved V genes account for less than half of the shortfall, and the remainder is unexplained. In this sample the table shows 70,000 to 95,000 clones, roughly 90% of which occur a single time. Clones ranked in the top ten supply 6.9% of the sample. The sample's time point, from its label and the paper: about 28 days (+/-7) after the second vaccine dose. Sequencing used peripheral blood, obtained 28 days after the second AZD1222 dose. The source of these receptors is an adult who received the AZD1222 COVID-19 vaccine.

This clone is a singleton in its sample. This rearrangement joins TRBV4-1 to TRBJ1-2; D gene unclear. The CDR3 length is 17 residues. Trimming stripped 0 bases from V and 3 bases from J, with 17 bases between. The germline V gene has CDR1 MGHRA and CDR2 YSYEKL. Here the CDR3 reads CASSQDLVKGRDYGYTF. The DNA of the CDR3 is TGCGCCAGCAGCCAAGATCTTGTGAAGGGAAGAGACTATGGCTACACCTTC.

This chain uses TRBV7-2 with TRBJ2-7; TRBD2 is a possible D gene (6 bases). Germline-derived CDR1 and CDR2 are SGHTA and FQGNSA. V lost 4 bases and J 12 bases, leaving 16 bases between the germline ends. CDR3 size: 12 residues. CDR3 sequence reads: CASSSLSGTLYF. The CDR3 DNA reads TGTGCCAGCAGCTCCCTTTCCGGGACTTTGTACTTC.

The CDR3 DNA reads TGTGCCAGTAGTATACCCCGGGACAGAAAATACTATGGCTACACCTTC. This codes for CASSIPRDRKYYGYTF. V and J are TRBV19 and TRBJ1-2; 7 bases are a match to TRBD1. CDR1 and CDR2 (germline): LNHDA, SQIVND (reference sequence). The CDR3 consists of 16 residues. V trimming: 2 bases; J trimming: 3 bases; junction bases outside the gene matches: 9.